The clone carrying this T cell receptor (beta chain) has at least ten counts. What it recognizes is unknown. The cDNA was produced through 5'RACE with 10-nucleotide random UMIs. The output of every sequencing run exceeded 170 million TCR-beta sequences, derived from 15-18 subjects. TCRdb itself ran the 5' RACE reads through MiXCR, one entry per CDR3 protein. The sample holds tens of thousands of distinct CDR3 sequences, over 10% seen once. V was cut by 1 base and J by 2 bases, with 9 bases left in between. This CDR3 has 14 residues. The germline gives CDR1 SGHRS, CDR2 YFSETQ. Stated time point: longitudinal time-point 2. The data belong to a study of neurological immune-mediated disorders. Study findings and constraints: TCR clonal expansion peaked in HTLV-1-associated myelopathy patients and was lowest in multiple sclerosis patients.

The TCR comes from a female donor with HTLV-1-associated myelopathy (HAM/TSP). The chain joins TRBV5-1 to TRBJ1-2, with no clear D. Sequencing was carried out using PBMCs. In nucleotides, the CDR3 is TGCGCCAGCAGCTTGCTACCACCCAACTATGGCTACACCTTC. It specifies CASSLLPPNYGYTF.